The 18 T cell receptor beta chains in this list originate from one sample, sequenced in a study of blood T cell repertoires in COVID-19. Assay used: immunoSEQ multiplex PCR; TCRdb lists only in-frame clones, some missing. The sample has about 230,000 clones; 80% to 85% are singletons. What was sequenced was peripheral blood. These receptors were collected from a woman older than 75 with active or convalescent COVID-19.

This chain links TRBV6-5 with TRBJ2-2; D might be TRBD1 (5 bases). V lost 5 bases, J lost 5 bases, and 12 bases lay in between. Germline values: CDR1 MNHEY, CDR2 SVGAGI. The CDR3 is made up of 14 amino acids. DNA of the CDR3: TGTGCCAGCAGTCCCCCCAGGGCGACCGGGGAGCTGTTTTTT. Translating it yields CASSPPRATGELFF.

J is TRBJ2-5 and V is TRBV30, with D possibly matching TRBD2 (6 bases). CDR1 GTSNPN and CDR2 SVGIG come from the germline V gene (reference sequence). CDR3 length: 11 residues. V dropped 5 bases and J dropped 4 bases, with 8 bases sitting between them. The CDR3 reads CAWGAGETQYF. CDR3 nucleotide sequence: TGTGCCTGGGGAGCGGGAGAGACCCAGTACTTC.

The rearrangement links TRBV3-1 (or the pseudogene TRBV3-2) to TRBJ2-3; TRBD2 aligns across 11 bases. The CDR3 is 16 amino acids. V dropped 4 bases and J dropped 4; count of bases not matched to a gene: 7. CDR1 is LGHDT and CDR2 is YNNKEL in the germline V gene (reference sequence). CDR3: CASSPLAGGLSDTQYF. The CDR3, as DNA: TGTGCCAGCAGCCCATTAGCGGGGGGGCTGTCAGATACGCAGTATTTT.

A few counts support this clone. The gene calls are TRBV3-1 (or the pseudogene TRBV3-2) and TRBJ2-5; 9 nucleotides line up with TRBD1. V shed 4 bases, J shed 3 bases, and the junction held 3 bases outside the gene matches. There are 14 residues in the CDR3. The germline V gene encodes CDR1 LGHDT and CDR2 YNNKEL (reference sequence). This CDR3 reads CASSLGTGKETQYF. The CDR3 nucleotides are TGTGCCAGCAGCCTCGGGACAGGGAAAGAGACCCAGTACTTC.

The CDR3 loop is CAWSVIWQGPNTEAFF. The CDR3 DNA follows: TGTGCCTGGAGTGTAATTTGGCAGGGGCCGAACACTGAAGCTTTCTTT. The genes are TRBV30 and TRBJ1-1; weak D call: TRBD1 (6 bases). This CDR3 is 16 amino acids long. Trimming took off 0 bases at V and 1 base at J, with 15 bases between the two ends. Germline V gene sequence: CDR1 GTSNPN, CDR2 SVGIG (reference sequence).

The chain couples TRBV7-2 to TRBJ2-3; perhaps TRBD2 as D (7 bases). This CDR3 spans 15 amino acids. V shed 5 bases and J shed 6 bases, with 18 bases lying between them. Germline CDR1 and CDR2: SGHTA and FQGNSA. CDR3 residues: CASSPGLQGRDTQYF. The CDR3 DNA reads as TGTGCCAGCAGCCCGGGACTACAGGGTAGGGATACGCAGTATTTT.

The rearrangement uses TRBV7-9 and TRBJ1-1; TRBD1 agrees at 8 bases. J gave up 1 base and V 5 bases, and 6 bases lay outside the gene matches. Per the germline V gene, CDR1 is SEHNR and CDR2 is FQNEAQ (reference sequence). The CDR3 runs to 15 residues. This CDR3 reads CASSNRQGTNTEAFF. The CDR3 coding sequence is TGTGCCAGCAGCAACCGACAGGGGACGAACACTGAAGCTTTCTTT. The full variable domain, its missing parts supplied by reference TRBV7-9 and TRBJ1-1, is DTGVSQNPRHKITKRGQNVTFRCDPISEHNRLYWYRQTLGQGPEFLTYFQNEAQLEKSRLLSDRFSAERPKGSFSTLEIQRTEQGDSAMYLCASSNRQGTNTEAFFGQGTRLTVV.

The rearrangement links TRBV7-2 to TRBJ1-2; 8 bases fit TRBD1. The CDR3 spans 14 residues. The germline gives CDR1 SGHTA, CDR2 FQGNSA. Losses at the gene ends were 1 base for V and 5 bases for J; bases not matched to a gene: 3. The CDR3 sequence is CASSLGQGSYGYTF. The DNA of the CDR3 is TGTGCCAGCAGCTTAGGACAGGGGTCATATGGCTACACCTTC.

The CDR3 sequence is CASSLWPTDNNSPLHF. The CDR3 DNA is TGCGCCAGCAGCTTGTGGCCGACAGACAACAATTCACCCCTCCACTTT. This sequence joins TRBV5-1 and TRBJ1-6; D is possibly TRBD1 (5 bases). Trimming pared 1 base from V and 7 bases from J, leaving 15 bases between. CDR3 length: 16 amino acids. CDR1 is SGHRS and CDR2 is YFSETQ in the germline V gene.

The table lists this clone with a few counts. The chain couples TRBV20-1 to TRBJ2-7; 8 bases are a match to TRBD2. The CDR3 runs to 11 residues. Per germline, CDR1 DFQATT and CDR2 SNEGSKA (reference sequence). The junction had 0 bases not matched to a gene; V was cut back by 5 bases and J by 3 bases. CDR3 region: CSAGTSYEQYF. For the CDR3, the DNA is TGCAGTGCTGGGACTAGCTACGAGCAGTACTTC.

The J gene is TRBJ1-2, the V gene TRBV27; 7 bases agree with TRBD1. Trimming at V came to 3 bases and at J to 4 bases, leaving 8 bases not matched to a gene. CDR1 and CDR2 (germline): MNHEY, SMNVEV (reference sequence). CDR3 length: 15 amino acids. DNA of the CDR3: TGTGCCAGCAGTTTTGACCCTGGGACAGTCTATGGCTACACCTTC. Translating it yields CASSFDPGTVYGYTF.

The rearrangement uses TRBV7-8 and TRBJ1-2, with D possibly TRBD1 on 6 matching bases. The germline V gene has CDR1 SGHVS and CDR2 FQNEAQ. CDR3 length: 14 amino acids. V was trimmed by 5 bases and J by 2 bases, leaving 12 bases between them. CDR3 region: CASSNDRSNYGYTF. DNA of the CDR3: TGTGCCAGCAGCAACGACAGGAGCAACTATGGCTACACCTTC. Full variable domain (missing parts from reference TRBV7-8 and TRBJ1-2): GAGVSQSPRYKVAKRGQDVALRCDPISGHVSLFWYQQALGQGPEFLTYFQNEAQLDKSGLPSDRFFAERPEGSVSTLKIQRTQQEDSAVYLCASSNDRSNYGYTFGSGTRLTVV.

The chain links TRBV7-9 to TRBJ2-1; TRBD2 aligns across 12 bases. Germline loops: CDR1 SEHNR, CDR2 FQNEAQ (reference sequence). V lost 4 bases and J lost 9; bases outside the gene matches: 10. The CDR3 is made up of 16 amino acids. The CDR3 here is CASSSTSGGTGGEQFF. In DNA, the CDR3 is TGTGCCAGCAGCTCCACTAGCGGGGGGACCGGGGGTGAGCAGTTCTTC.

The CDR3 loop is CASSYGPGIPNYGYTF. In DNA, the CDR3 is TGTGCCAGCAGTTACGGGCCGGGGATTCCTAACTATGGCTACACCTTC. This chain links TRBV6-5 with TRBJ1-2; D unresolved. The CDR3 contains 16 residues. Per the germline V gene, CDR1 is MNHEY and CDR2 is SVGAGI. Trimming removed 2 bases at V and 0 bases at J, with 13 bases between.

The chain has TRBV5-1 and TRBJ1-1; D gene uncertain. Trimming took off 2 bases at V and 3 bases at J, with 11 bases between the two ends. The length of the CDR3 is 14 residues. The V gene's germline CDR1 is SGHRS and CDR2 YFSETQ. The CDR3 reads CASSLTGVHTEAFF. CDR3 nucleotide sequence: TGCGCCAGCAGCTTAACCGGGGTCCACACTGAAGCTTTCTTT.

The chain links TRBV2 to TRBJ1-2; D may be TRBD1 (5 bases). The CDR3 runs 13 residues. The ends were cut back, 10 bases at V and 2 bases at J, with 14 bases in the middle. The germline gives CDR1 SNHLY, CDR2 FYNNEI. CDR3 nucleotide sequence: TGTGCCACCCGGCGGGACGGAAACTATGGCTACACCTTC. This codes for CATRRDGNYGYTF.

In nucleotides, the CDR3 is TGTGCCAGCAGTTACTCTCCAGGGTTAAATGAAGCTTTCTTT. It is translated as CASSYSPGLNEAFF. The V and J genes are TRBV6-5 and TRBJ1-1; maybe TRBD1 (5 bases). CDR3 length: 14 residues. V was shortened by 0 bases and J by 7 bases, with 12 bases between the two germline ends. CDR1 MNHEY and CDR2 SVGAGI come from the germline V gene.

V usage is TRBV5-1 and J usage is TRBJ2-3; a weak D match, TRBD2 (6 bases). Per germline, CDR1 SGHRS and CDR2 YFSETQ. V was cut by 0 bases and J by 1 base, with 18 bases left in between. The CDR3 has 18 residues. CDR3 in amino acids: CASSLGNTGTSRTDTQYF. In DNA, the CDR3 is TGCGCCAGCAGCTTGGGAAATACCGGGACTTCTCGCACAGATACGCAGTATTTT. The variable domain in full, completed from reference TRBV5-1 and TRBJ2-3, reads KAGVTQTPRYLIKTRGQQVTLSCSPISGHRSVSWYQQTPGQGLQFLFEYFSETQRNKGNFPGRFSGRQFSNSRSEMNVSTLELGDSALYLCASSLGNTGTSRTDTQYFGPGTRLTVL.